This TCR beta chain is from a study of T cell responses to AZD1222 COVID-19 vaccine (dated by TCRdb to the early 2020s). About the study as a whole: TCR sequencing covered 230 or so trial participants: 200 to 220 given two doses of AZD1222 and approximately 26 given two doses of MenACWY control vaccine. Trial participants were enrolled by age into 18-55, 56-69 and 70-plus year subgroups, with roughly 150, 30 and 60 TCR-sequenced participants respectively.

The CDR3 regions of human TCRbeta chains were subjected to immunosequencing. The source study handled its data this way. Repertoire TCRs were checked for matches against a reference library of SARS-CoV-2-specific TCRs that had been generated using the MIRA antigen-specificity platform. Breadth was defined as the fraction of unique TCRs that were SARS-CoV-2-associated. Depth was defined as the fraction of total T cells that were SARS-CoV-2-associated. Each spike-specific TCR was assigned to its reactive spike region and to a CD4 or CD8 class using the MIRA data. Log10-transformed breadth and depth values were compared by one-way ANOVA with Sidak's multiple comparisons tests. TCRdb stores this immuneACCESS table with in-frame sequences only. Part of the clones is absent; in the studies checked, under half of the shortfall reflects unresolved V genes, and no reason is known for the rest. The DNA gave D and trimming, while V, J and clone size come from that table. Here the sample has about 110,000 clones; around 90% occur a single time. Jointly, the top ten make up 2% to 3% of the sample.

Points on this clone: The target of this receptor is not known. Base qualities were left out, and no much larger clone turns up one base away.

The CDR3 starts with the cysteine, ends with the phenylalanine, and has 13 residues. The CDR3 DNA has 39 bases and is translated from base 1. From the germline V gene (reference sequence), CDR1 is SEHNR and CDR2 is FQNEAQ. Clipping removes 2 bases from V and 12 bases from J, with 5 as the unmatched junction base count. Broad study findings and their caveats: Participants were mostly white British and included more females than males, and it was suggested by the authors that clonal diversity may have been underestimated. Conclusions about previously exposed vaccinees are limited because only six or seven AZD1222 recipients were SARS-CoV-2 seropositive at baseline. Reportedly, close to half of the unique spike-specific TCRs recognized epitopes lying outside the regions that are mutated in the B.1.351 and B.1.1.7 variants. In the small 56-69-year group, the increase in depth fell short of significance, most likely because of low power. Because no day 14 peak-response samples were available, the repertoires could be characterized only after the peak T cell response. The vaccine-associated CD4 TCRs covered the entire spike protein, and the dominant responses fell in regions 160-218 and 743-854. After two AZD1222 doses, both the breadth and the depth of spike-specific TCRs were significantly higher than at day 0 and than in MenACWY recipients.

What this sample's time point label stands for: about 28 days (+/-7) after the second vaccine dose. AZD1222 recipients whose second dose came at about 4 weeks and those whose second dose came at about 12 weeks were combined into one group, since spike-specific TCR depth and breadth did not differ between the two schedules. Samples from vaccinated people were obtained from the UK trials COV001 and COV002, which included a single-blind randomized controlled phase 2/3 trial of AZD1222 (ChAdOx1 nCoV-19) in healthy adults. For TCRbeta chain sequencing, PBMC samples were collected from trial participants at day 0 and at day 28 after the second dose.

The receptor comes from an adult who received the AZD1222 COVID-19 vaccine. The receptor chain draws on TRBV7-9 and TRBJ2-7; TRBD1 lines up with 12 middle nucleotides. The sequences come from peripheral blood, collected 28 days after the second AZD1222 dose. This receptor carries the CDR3 CASSLSGTGGGYF. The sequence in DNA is TGTGCCAGCAGCTTATCGGGGACAGGGGGCGGGTACTTC.